The source of this T cell receptor (beta chain) is a study of cytomegalovirus exposure and HLA in healthy donors. As regards this clone: What it binds is unknown.

Study results and caveats: Judged likely to be a sequencing artifact was a cluster of highly shared sequence variants.

The study ran its PCR with 60 Vbeta and 13 Jbeta primers. Profiled with immunoSEQ multiplex PCR; TCRdb holds only in-frame clones, not every one. The sample yields 140,000 or so clones, of which the top ten take up approximately 1%. The specimen was PBMCs. The receptor was derived from a male donor in good health and CMV-seronegative.

The CDR3 sequence is CASSLTGRGTYEQYF. The CDR3 DNA sequence: TGCGCCAGCAGCTTAACGGGCAGGGGAACCTACGAGCAGTACTTC. V and J are TRBV5-1 and TRBJ2-7; D is perhaps TRBD1 (6 bases). Germline V lookup: CDR1 SGHRS, CDR2 YFSETQ. V was shortened by 2 bases and J by 2 bases, with 14 bases between the two germline ends. The CDR3 runs to 15 residues.